Listed below are T cell receptor beta chains from one sample, sequenced in a study of T cells in tuberculosis. Assay: immunoSEQ multiplex PCR; the TCRdb copy retains only in-frame clones and omits some. The sample yields 30,000 to 45,000 clones, 93% seen once. What was sequenced was PBMCs. The receptors were sampled from a donor between 10 and 35 years old with latent tuberculosis or without tuberculosis infection. Each CDR3 is given with its conserved first and last residue. A row's size may be missing; if present it is once, few, many or a size class.

clone_size: NA; v_call: TRBV7-7; j_call: TRBJ2-3; cdr3_aa: CASSLTGGTGDTQYF
clone_size: NA; v_call: TRBV29-1; j_call: TRBJ1-1; cdr3_aa: CSVKQGSYTEAFF
clone_size: NA; v_call: TRBV29-1; j_call: TRBJ2-1; cdr3_aa: CSLLGPLPSYNEQFF
clone_size: NA; v_call: TRBV30; j_call: TRBJ1-2; cdr3_aa: CAWMARGLNYGYTF
clone_size: NA; v_call: TRBV18; j_call: TRBJ1-4; cdr3_aa: CASSPRSELYEKLFF
clone_size: NA; v_call: TRBV5-1; j_call: TRBJ2-6; cdr3_aa: CASSLDGSGANVLTF
clone_size: NA; v_call: TRBV9; j_call: TRBJ1-1; cdr3_aa: CASSVEWRDTEAFF
clone_size: NA; v_call: TRBV14; j_call: TRBJ1-2; cdr3_aa: CASSFRGSYGYTF
clone_size: NA; v_call: TRBV7-2; j_call: TRBJ1-6; cdr3_aa: CATRSAGQTNSPLHF
clone_size: few; v_call: TRBV2; j_call: TRBJ2-2; cdr3_aa: CATKFWTGDTGELFF
clone_size: NA; v_call: TRBV4-2; j_call: TRBJ1-1; cdr3_aa: CASSQASVNTEAFF
clone_size: NA; v_call: TRBV30; j_call: TRBJ1-2; cdr3_aa: CAWGVEGYGYTF
clone_size: NA; v_call: TRBV11-3; j_call: TRBJ2-3; cdr3_aa: CASSPSGRITDTQYF
clone_size: NA; v_call: TRBV5-6; j_call: TRBJ1-3; cdr3_aa: CASSLPTGGVEGNTIYF
clone_size: NA; v_call: TRBV7-2; j_call: TRBJ2-7; cdr3_aa: CASSLEVGGENYF
clone_size: NA; v_call: TRBV19; j_call: TRBJ1-6; cdr3_aa: CASSTAGGYSPLHF
clone_size: NA; v_call: TRBV5-1; j_call: TRBJ2-7; cdr3_aa: CASTDPDTQGNEQYF
clone_size: NA; v_call: TRBV9; j_call: TRBJ2-1; cdr3_aa: CASSVLAGESYNEQFF
clone_size: NA; v_call: TRBV29-1; j_call: TRBJ1-1; cdr3_aa: CSVRPPNTEAFF
clone_size: NA; v_call: TRBV5-6; j_call: TRBJ2-6; cdr3_aa: CASSLRNGVRANVLTF
clone_size: once; v_call: TRBV4-1; j_call: TRBJ1-4; cdr3_aa: CASSPSWGGGEKLFF
clone_size: NA; v_call: TRBV6-1; j_call: TRBJ1-2; cdr3_aa: CASSELPGGSYGYTF
clone_size: NA; v_call: TRBV7-9; j_call: TRBJ1-4; cdr3_aa: CASRWTATATNEKLFF
clone_size: few; v_call: TRBV6-6; j_call: TRBJ1-2; cdr3_aa: CASRRDRSSYGYTF
clone_size: NA; v_call: TRBV5-4; j_call: TRBJ1-3; cdr3_aa: CASSLLGQMSSGNTIYF
clone_size: NA; v_call: TRBV10-3; j_call: TRBJ1-1; cdr3_aa: CAITPGLNTEAFF
clone_size: NA; v_call: TRBV4-1; j_call: TRBJ1-4; cdr3_aa: CASSQDRTAINEKLFF
clone_size: once; v_call: TRBV25-1; j_call: TRBJ1-6; cdr3_aa: CASSVTGTGGSPLHF
clone_size: NA; v_call: TRBV30; j_call: TRBJ1-2; cdr3_aa: CAWSVSWNYGYTF
clone_size: NA; v_call: TRBV28; j_call: TRBJ2-2; cdr3_aa: CASSLVGGHGELFF
clone_size: NA; v_call: TRBV11-1; j_call: TRBJ1-1; cdr3_aa: CASSFWGGDNTEAFF
clone_size: NA; v_call: TRBV6-4; j_call: TRBJ1-2; cdr3_aa: CASRGPHGYTF
clone_size: NA; v_call: TRBV5-1; j_call: TRBJ1-2; cdr3_aa: CASSSGQVRGYGYTF
clone_size: NA; v_call: TRBV6-5; j_call: TRBJ1-4; cdr3_aa: CASRWTGRSNEKLFF
clone_size: NA; v_call: TRBV9; j_call: TRBJ2-3; cdr3_aa: CASSLITDTQYF
clone_size: NA; v_call: TRBV19; j_call: TRBJ1-3; cdr3_aa: CASSIGRLGSGNTIYF
clone_size: NA; v_call: TRBV4-3; j_call: TRBJ1-1; cdr3_aa: CASSQAAGHSTEAFF
clone_size: NA; v_call: TRBV14; j_call: TRBJ1-4; cdr3_aa: CASRQGNEKLFF
clone_size: NA; v_call: TRBV19; j_call: TRBJ2-3; cdr3_aa: CASKGQVSTDTQYF
clone_size: NA; v_call: TRBV5-1; j_call: TRBJ1-2; cdr3_aa: CASSRDRDGYTF
clone_size: NA; v_call: TRBV7-2; j_call: TRBJ1-1; cdr3_aa: CASVPTGSNTEAFF
clone_size: once; v_call: TRBV27; j_call: TRBJ1-5; cdr3_aa: CASSGTGGLQPQHF
clone_size: NA; v_call: TRBV5-4; j_call: TRBJ1-2; cdr3_aa: CASSRTGEDYGYTF
clone_size: once; v_call: TRBV4-3; j_call: TRBJ1-1; cdr3_aa: CASSPAGNTEAFF
clone_size: NA; v_call: TRBV5-1; j_call: TRBJ1-1; cdr3_aa: CASSLGHLNTEAFF
clone_size: once; v_call: TRBV7-2; j_call: TRBJ2-7; cdr3_aa: CASSLSVGTGSSYEQYF